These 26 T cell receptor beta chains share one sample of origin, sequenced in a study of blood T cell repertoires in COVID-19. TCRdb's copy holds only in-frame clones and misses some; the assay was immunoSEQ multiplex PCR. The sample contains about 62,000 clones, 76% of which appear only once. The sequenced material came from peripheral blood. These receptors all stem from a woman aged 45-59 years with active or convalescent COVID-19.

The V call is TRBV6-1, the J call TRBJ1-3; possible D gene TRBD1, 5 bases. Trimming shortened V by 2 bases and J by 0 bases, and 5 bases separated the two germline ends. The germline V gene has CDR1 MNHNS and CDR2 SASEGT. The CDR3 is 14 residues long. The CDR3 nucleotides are TGTGCCAGCAGTGAACAGGGCTCTGGAAACACCATATATTTT. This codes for CASSEQGSGNTIYF.

The CDR3, as DNA: TGTGCCAGCAGGTTGGGCCAGCTTTATGGCTACACCTTC. Protein sequence: CASRLGQLYGYTF. The gene calls are TRBV12-3 or TRBV12-4 and TRBJ1-2; no reliable D call. V lost 6 bases, J lost 5 bases, and 13 bases lay in between. CDR3 size: 13 residues.

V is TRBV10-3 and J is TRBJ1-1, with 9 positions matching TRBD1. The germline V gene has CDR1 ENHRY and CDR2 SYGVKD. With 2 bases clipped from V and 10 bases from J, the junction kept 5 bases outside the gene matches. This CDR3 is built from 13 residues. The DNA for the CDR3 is TGTGCCATCAGTGAGACCTCACAGGGGGCAGCTTTCTTT. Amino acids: CAISETSQGAAFF.

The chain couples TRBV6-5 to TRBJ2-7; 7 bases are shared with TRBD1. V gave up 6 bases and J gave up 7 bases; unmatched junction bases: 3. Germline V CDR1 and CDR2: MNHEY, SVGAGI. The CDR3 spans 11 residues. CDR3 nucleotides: TGTGCCAGCAGGATGACAGGGGAGCAGTACTTC. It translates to CASRMTGEQYF.

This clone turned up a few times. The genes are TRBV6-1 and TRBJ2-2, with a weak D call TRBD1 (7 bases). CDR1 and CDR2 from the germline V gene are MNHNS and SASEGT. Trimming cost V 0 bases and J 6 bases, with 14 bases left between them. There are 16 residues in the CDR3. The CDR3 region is CASSEARRGVAGELFF. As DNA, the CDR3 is TGTGCCAGCAGTGAAGCCCGCAGGGGGGTCGCCGGGGAGCTGTTTTTT.

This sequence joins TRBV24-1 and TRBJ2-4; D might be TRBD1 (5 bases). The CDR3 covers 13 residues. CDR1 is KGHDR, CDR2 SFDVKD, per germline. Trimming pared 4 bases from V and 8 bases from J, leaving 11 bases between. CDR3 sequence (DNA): TGTGCCACCAGTGAAACGACAGAGGACATTCAGTACTTC. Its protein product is CATSETTEDIQYF.

The CDR3 spells CASRPGGTSGIRHPYEQYF. CDR3 nucleotides: TGCGCCAGCAGACCCGGCGGGACTAGCGGGATCCGCCATCCCTACGAGCAGTACTTC. This rearrangement joins TRBV4-1 to TRBJ2-7; 13 bases are shared with TRBD2. Per germline, CDR1 MGHRA and CDR2 YSYEKL. The CDR3 runs to 19 residues. J was trimmed by 2 bases and V by 6 bases; bases with no gene match: 16.

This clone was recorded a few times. The CDR3 nucleotides read TGTGCCAGCAGCCAAGTGGCGGGAGGCTTGGCTGAGCAGTTCTTC. It codes for CASSQVAGGLAEQFF. J is TRBJ2-1 and V is TRBV14, with 8 bases that match TRBD2. This CDR3 comprises 15 residues. Trimming removed 1 base from V and 9 bases from J; junction bases left unmatched: 8. Germline CDR1 and CDR2: SGHDN and FVKESK.

CDR3 nucleotide sequence: TGTGCCTGGGGGGGAGGGACGAGCACAGATACGCAGTATTTT. Protein: CAWGGGTSTDTQYF. V is TRBV30 and J is TRBJ2-3; the match to TRBD2 covers 7 bases. CDR1 and CDR2 (germline): GTSNPN, SVGIG (reference sequence). V trimming: 5 bases; J trimming: 0 bases; junction bases outside the gene matches: 5. The CDR3 covers 14 residues.

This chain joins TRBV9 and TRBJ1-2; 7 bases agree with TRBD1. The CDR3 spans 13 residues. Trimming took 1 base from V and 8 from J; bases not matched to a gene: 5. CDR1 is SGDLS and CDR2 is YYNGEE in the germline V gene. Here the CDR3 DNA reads TGTGCCAGCAGCGTACCAGGGGGTCGGGGCTACACCTTC. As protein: CASSVPGGRGYTF.

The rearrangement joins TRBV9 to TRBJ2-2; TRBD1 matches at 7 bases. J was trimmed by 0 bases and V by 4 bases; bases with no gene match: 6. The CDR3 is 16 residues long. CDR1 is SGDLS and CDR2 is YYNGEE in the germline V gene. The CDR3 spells CASSYGTVTNTGELFF. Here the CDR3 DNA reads TGTGCCAGCAGCTACGGGACAGTAACGAACACCGGGGAGCTGTTTTTT.

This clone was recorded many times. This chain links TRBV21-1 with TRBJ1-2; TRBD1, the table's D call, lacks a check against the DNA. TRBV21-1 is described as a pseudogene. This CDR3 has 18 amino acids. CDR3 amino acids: CASSPYPGTGGEDYGYTF. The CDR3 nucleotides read TGTGCCAGCAGCCCTTATCCCGGGACAGGGGGAGAGGACTATGGCTACACCTTC.

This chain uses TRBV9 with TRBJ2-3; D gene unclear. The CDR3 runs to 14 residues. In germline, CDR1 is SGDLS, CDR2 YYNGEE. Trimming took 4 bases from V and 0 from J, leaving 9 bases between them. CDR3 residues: CASSPQTSTDTQYF. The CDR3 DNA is TGTGCCAGCAGCCCGCAGACTAGCACAGATACGCAGTATTTT.

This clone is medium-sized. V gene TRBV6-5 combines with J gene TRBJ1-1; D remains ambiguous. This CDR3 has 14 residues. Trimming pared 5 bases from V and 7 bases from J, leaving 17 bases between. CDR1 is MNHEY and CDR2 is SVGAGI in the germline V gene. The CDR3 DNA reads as TGTGCCAGCAGTATCGACGGGTGGGTCCGTGAAGCTTTCTTT. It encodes CASSIDGWVREAFF.

The CDR3 bases are TGTGCCACCAGTGATCGGACTAGCGGGAGAGGCGAGCAGTACTTC. It codes for CATSDRTSGRGEQYF. The J gene is TRBJ2-7, the V gene TRBV24-1, with 13 bases that match TRBD2. Germline V CDR1 and CDR2: KGHDR, SFDVKD. The CDR3 spans 15 residues. After removal of 3 bases from V and 6 bases from J, the junction contained 4 bases not matched to a gene.

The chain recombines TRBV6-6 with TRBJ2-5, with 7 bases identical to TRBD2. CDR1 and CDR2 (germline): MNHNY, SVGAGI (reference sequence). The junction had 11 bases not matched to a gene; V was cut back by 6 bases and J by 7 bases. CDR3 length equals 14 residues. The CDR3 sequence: CASRPWTGEGTQYF. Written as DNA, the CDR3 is TGTGCCAGCAGGCCATGGACGGGGGAGGGGACCCAGTACTTC.

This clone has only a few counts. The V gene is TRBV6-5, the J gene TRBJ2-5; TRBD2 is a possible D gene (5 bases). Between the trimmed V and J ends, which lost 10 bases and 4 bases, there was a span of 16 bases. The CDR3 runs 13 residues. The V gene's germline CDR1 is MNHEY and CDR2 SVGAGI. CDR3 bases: TGTGCCACCCTCCGGGCCGCGGGAGAGACCCAGTACTTC. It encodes CATLRAAGETQYF.

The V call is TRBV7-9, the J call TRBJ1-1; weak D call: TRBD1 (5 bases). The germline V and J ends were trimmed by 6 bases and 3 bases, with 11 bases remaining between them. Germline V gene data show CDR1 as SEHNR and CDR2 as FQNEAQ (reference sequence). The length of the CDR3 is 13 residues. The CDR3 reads CASRARGDTEAFF. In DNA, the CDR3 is TGTGCCAGCAGAGCTAGGGGCGACACTGAAGCTTTCTTT.

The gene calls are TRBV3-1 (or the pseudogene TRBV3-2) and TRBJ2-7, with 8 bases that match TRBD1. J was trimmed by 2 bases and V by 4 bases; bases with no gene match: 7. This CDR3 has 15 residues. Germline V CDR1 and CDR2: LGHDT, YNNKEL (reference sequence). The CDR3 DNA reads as TGTGCCAGCAGCCCCTGGGACAGGACTCCCTACGAGCAGTACTTC. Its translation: CASSPWDRTPYEQYF.

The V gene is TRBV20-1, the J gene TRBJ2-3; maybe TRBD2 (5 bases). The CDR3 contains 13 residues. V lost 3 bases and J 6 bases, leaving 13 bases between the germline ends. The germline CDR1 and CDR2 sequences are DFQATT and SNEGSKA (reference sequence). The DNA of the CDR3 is TGCAGTGCTAGTTCCAGCGGCCCTGATACGCAGTATTTT. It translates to CSASSSGPDTQYF.

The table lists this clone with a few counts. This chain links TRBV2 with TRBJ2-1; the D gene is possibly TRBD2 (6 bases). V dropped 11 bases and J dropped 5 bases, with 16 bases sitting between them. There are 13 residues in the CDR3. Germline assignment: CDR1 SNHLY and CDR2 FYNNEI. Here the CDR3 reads CAEQRLDHNEQFF. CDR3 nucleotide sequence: TGTGCCGAGCAGAGACTAGACCACAATGAGCAGTTCTTC.

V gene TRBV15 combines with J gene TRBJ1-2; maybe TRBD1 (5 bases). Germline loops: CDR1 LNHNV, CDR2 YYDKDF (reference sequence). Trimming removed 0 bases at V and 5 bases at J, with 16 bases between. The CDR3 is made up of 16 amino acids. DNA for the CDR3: TGTGCCACCAGCAGAGATTGGGAAGGGGTTCGGTATGGCTACACCTTC. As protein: CATSRDWEGVRYGYTF.

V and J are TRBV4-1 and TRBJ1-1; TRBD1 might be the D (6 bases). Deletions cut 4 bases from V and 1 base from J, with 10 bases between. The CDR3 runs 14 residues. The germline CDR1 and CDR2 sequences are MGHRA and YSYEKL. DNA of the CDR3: TGCGCCAGCAGCCCCGGGACACAGAACACTGAAGCTTTCTTT. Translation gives CASSPGTQNTEAFF.

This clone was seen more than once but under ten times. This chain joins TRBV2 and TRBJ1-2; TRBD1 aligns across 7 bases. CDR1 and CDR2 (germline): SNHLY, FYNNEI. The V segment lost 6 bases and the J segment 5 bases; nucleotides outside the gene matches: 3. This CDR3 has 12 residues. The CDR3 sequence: CASSQQGYGYTF. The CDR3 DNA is TGTGCCAGCAGCCAACAGGGGTATGGCTACACCTTC.

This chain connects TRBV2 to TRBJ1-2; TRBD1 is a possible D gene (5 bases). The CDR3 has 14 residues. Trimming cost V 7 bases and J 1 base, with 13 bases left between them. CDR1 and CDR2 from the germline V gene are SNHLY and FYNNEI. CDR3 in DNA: TGTGCCAGCACAGAATCAGGGATTAACTATGGCTACACCTTC. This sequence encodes CASTESGINYGYTF.

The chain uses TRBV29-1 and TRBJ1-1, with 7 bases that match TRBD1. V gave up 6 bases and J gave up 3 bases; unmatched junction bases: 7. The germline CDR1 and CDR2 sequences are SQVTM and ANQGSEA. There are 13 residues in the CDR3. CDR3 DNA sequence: TGCAGCGTGCGAGGGGGCGCGGACACTGAAGCTTTCTTT. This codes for CSVRGGADTEAFF.